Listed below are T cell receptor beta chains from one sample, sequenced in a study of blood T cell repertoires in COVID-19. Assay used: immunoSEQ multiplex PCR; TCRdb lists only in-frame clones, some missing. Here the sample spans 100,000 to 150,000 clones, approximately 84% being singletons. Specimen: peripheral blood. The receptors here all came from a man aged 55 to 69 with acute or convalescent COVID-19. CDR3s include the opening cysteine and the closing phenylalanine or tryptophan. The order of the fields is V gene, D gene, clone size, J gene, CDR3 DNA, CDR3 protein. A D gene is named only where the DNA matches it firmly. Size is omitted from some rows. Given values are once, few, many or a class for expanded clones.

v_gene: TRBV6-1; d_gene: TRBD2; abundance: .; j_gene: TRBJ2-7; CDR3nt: TGTGCCAGCAGTGAATCGGGACTAGGCACCTACGAGCAGTACTTC; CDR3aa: CASSESGLGTYEQYF
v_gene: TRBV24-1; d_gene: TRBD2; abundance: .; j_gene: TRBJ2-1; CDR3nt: TGTGCCACCAGTGACCGGGGACTAGCGGGAGTTAATGAGCAGTTCTTC; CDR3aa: CATSDRGLAGVNEQFF
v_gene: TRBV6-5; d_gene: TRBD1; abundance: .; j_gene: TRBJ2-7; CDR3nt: TGTGCCAGCAGTAGACAGGGTTCGAAAGACGAGCAGTACTTC; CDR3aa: CASSRQGSKDEQYF
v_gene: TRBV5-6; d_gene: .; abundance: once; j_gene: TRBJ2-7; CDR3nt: TGTGCCAGCAGCTTGATATCCTACGAGCAGTACTTC; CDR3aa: CASSLISYEQYF
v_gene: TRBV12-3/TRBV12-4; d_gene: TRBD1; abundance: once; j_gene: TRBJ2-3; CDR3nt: TGTGCCAGCAGCCCTACAGGGGGTACGCAGTATTTT; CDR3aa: CASSPTGGTQYF
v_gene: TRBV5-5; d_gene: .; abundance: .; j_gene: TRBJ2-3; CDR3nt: TGTGCCAGCAGCCCTTCCGTGAGCACAGATACGCAGTATTTT; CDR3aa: CASSPSVSTDTQYF
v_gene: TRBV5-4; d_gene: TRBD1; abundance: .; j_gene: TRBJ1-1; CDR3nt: TGTGCCAGCACCCCGGACAGGGGAGTTGCTTTCTTT; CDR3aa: CASTPDRGVAFF
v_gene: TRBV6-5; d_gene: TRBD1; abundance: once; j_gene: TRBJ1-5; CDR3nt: TGTGCCAGCAGTCACGGGACAGGGGGTAGCCAGCCCCAGCATTTT; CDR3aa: CASSHGTGGSQPQHF
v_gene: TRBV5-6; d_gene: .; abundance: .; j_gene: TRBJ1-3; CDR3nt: TGTGCCAGCAGCTTGAGAATTGAGGGTGGAAACACCATATATTTT; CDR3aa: CASSLRIEGGNTIYF
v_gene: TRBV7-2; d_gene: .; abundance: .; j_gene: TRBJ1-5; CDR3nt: TGTGCCAGCAGCTTAGCGCAGGGTTATGGACAGCCCCAGCATTTT; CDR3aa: CASSLAQGYGQPQHF
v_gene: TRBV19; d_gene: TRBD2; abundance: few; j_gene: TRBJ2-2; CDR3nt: TGTGCCAGTAGTATCCTCGCGGGGGACACCGGGGAGCTGTTTTTT; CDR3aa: CASSILAGDTGELFF
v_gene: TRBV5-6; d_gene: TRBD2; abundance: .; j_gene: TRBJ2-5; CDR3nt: TGTGCCAGCAGCGCCTTACTAGCGGGGGGGGAGACCCAGTACTTC; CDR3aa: CASSALLAGGETQYF
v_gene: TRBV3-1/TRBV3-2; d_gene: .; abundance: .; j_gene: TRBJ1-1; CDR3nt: TGTGCCAGCAGCCAAGGGCGGTCAGCGAACACTGAAGCTTTCTTT; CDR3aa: CASSQGRSANTEAFF
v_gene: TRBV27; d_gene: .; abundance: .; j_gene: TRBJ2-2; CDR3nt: TGTGCCAGCAGCCCTCCGGGACAGCGGGGGACCGGGGAGCTGTTTTTT; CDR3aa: CASSPPGQRGTGELFF
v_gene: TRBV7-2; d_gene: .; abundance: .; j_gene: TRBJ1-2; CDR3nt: TGTGCCAGCAGAGTCGGCGGCAACTATGGCTACACCTTC; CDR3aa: CASRVGGNYGYTF
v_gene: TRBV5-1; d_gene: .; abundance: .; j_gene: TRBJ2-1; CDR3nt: TGCGCCAGCAGCCTGGGTTGGAGCTCCTACAATGAGCAGTTCTTC; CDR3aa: CASSLGWSSYNEQFF
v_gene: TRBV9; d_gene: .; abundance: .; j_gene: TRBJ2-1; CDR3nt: TGTGCCAGCAGCGCCACTTCCGCTAATGAGCAGTTCTTC; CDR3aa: CASSATSANEQFF
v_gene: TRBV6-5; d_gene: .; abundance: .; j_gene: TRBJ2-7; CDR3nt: TGTGCCAGCAGATCGGCCGTCCGGGAGGAGCAGTACTTC; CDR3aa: CASRSAVREEQYF
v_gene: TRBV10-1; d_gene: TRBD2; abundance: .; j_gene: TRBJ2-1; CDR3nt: TGCGCCAGCAGTGAGGGGGTGCTAGCGGGGGGTCGGAGTGAGCAGTTCTTC; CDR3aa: CASSEGVLAGGRSEQFF
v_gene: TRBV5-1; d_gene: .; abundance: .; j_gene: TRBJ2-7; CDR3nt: TGCGCCAGCAGCTTGGGGGGCTACGCGGGAACCCCTAGGGACGAGCAGTACTTC; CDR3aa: CASSLGGYAGTPRDEQYF
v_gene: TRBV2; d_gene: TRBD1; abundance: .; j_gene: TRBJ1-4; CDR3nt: TGTGCCAGCAGTGACACAGGGGTAGTATTAGCTAATGAAAAACTGTTTTTT; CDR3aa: CASSDTGVVLANEKLFF